Only a few counts were recorded for the clone carrying this TCR beta chain. The antigen remains undetermined. V lost 4 bases and J 3 bases, leaving 9 bases between the germline ends. The germline V gene has CDR1 MNHEY and CDR2 SMNVEV (reference sequence). This CDR3 contains 14 residues. PCR employed 60 Vbeta and 13 Jbeta primers. The table came from immunoSEQ multiplex PCR; TCRdb's copy has only in-frame clones and leaves some out. This sample carries roughly 150,000 clones, around 9.6% of them seen once, and the ten largest clones take 1.8%. The data belong to a study of cytomegalovirus exposure and HLA in healthy donors. Overall study results and limits: It was reported that the classifier diagnosed cytomegalovirus status with high specificity and sensitivity in both the original and validation cohorts.

At collection, donors were nominally healthy, but unrecorded immune exposures were probable. The V and J genes are TRBV27 and TRBJ2-2, with D possibly TRBD1 on 5 matching bases. Sequenced: PBMCs. The TCR originated in a male donor in good health and CMV-seronegative. CDR3 coding DNA: TGTGCCAGCAGTTCTCAGGGCCACACCGGGGAGCTGTTTTTT. Protein sequence: CASSSQGHTGELFF.